These 32 T cell receptor beta chains share one sample of origin, sequenced in a study of T cells in Graves' hyperthyroidism and ophthalmopathy. The CDR3 regions of TCR beta were amplified from RNA transcripts. Primed by the HTBI set, a first-round RT-PCR was run on the TCR CDR3. TCRdb independently ran MiXCR on the multiplex PCR reads; one entry per CDR3 protein. In the table there are around 430,000 distinct CDR3 sequences, more than 13% of which are singletons. The source material was blood. These receptors were collected from a woman aged 25 to 39 with Graves' hyperthyroidism.

This clonotype was counted ten times or more. V and J are TRBV12-3 or TRBV12-4 and TRBJ2-7; D possibly matches TRBD1 or TRBD2 (6 bases each). This CDR3 is 12 amino acids long. Trimming left V 6 bases short and J 5 bases short, with 11 bases between. The CDR3 spells CASSTRGDEQYF. CDR3 nucleotide sequence: TGTGCCAGCAGCACGAGGGGGGACGAGCAGTACTTC.

The chain combines TRBV5-5 with TRBJ2-6; 11 nucleotides match TRBD1. The CDR3 runs to 19 residues. Trimming removed 4 bases from V and 3 bases from J; junction bases left unmatched: 12. Germline CDR1 is SGHKS and CDR2 is YYEKEE (reference sequence). The CDR3 nucleotides read TGTGCCAGCAGCCCACGACTGGGACAGGGGGTTTTTGGGGCCAACGTCCTGACTTTC. It yields the protein CASSPRLGQGVFGANVLTF.

This clonotype was recorded at least ten times. The CDR3 is CASSPLDLLYEQYF. The CDR3 nucleotides are TGTGCCAGCAGTCCCCTGGACTTGCTATACGAGCAGTACTTC. This chain connects TRBV6-1 to TRBJ2-7, with D perhaps matching TRBD2 (5 bases). The CDR3 sequence is 14 residues long. Trimming took off 5 bases at V and 4 bases at J, with 15 bases between the two ends. Per germline, CDR1 MNHNS and CDR2 SASEGT.

This clonotype has a count of ten or more. The V call is TRBV27, the J call TRBJ2-1, with 9 nucleotides matching TRBD2. V shed 1 base and J 5 bases; nucleotides not matched to a gene: 6. This CDR3 has 16 residues. Germline V lookup: CDR1 MNHEY, CDR2 SMNVEV (reference sequence). The CDR3 spells CASSLLAGVRNNEQFF. In nucleotides, the CDR3 is TGTGCCAGCAGTTTATTAGCGGGAGTGAGGAACAATGAGCAGTTCTTC.

This sequence joins TRBV11-3 and TRBJ1-4, with no clear D. Deletions cut 4 bases from V and 0 bases from J, with 15 bases between. CDR3 length: 17 amino acids. Germline assignment: CDR1 SGHNT and CDR2 YENEEA. The CDR3 DNA reads as TGTGCCAGCAGCTGCTCCAAACGGTCTGCAACTAATGAAAAACTGTTTTTT. Residues: CASSCSKRSATNEKLFF.

This clonotype was observed many times. This chain uses TRBV27 with TRBJ1-2; no clear D. Trimming shortened V by 2 bases and J by 8 bases, and 12 bases separated the two germline ends. Germline V gene data show CDR1 as MNHEY and CDR2 as SMNVEV (reference sequence). The length of the CDR3 is 13 residues. The CDR3 region has the DNA TGTGCCAGCAGTTTACTCGGACGGCGGGGCTACACCTTC. It codes for CASSLLGRRGYTF.

The chain employs TRBV14 and TRBJ2-3; unclear D gene. Trimming left V 0 bases short and J 8 bases short, with 6 bases between. Germline values: CDR1 SGHDN, CDR2 FVKESK. The length of the CDR3 is 12 residues. The CDR3 sequence is CASSQEFSTQYF. For the CDR3, the DNA is TGTGCCAGCAGCCAAGAATTTAGTACGCAGTATTTT.

For this clonotype: It may be a read error: a sequence one base away is much more abundant. The chain joins TRBV20-1 to TRBJ2-5, with 13 nucleotides matching TRBD2. V dropped 1 base and J dropped 5; count of bases not matched to a gene: 4. The CDR3 loop spans 15 amino acids. Germline V lookup: CDR1 DFQATT, CDR2 SNEGSKA (reference sequence). The CDR3 DNA follows: TGCAGTGCTAGAGGGACTAGCGGGAGTTGGGAGACCCAGTACTTC. Protein: CSARGTSGSWETQYF.

The chain carries TRBV9 and TRBJ2-5; D is perhaps TRBD1 (6 bases). V lost 3 bases and J 4 bases, leaving 16 bases between the germline ends. CDR1 is SGDLS, CDR2 YYNGEE, per germline. The CDR3 extends over 15 amino acids. This chain's CDR3 is CASSEGTRGGETQYF. The CDR3 DNA is TGTGCCAGCAGCGAGGGGACAAGGGGTGGAGAGACCCAGTACTTC.

This clonotype has at least ten counts. This rearrangement joins TRBV28 to TRBJ2-7; possible D gene TRBD2, 6 bases. This CDR3 is 14 amino acids long. The V gene lost 6 bases and the J gene lost 0 bases, with 12 bases spanning the gap. Germline values: CDR1 MDHEN, CDR2 SYDVKM. This CDR3 reads CASSAFSGSYEQYF. CDR3 sequence (DNA): TGTGCCAGCAGCGCCTTTAGCGGCTCCTACGAGCAGTACTTC.

This clonotype was counted many times. The chain links TRBV3-1 to TRBJ2-7; D is unresolved. The germline V and J ends were trimmed by 8 bases and 6 bases, with 20 bases remaining between them. Germline CDR1 is LGHDT and CDR2 is YNNKEL (reference sequence). This CDR3 contains 14 residues. The CDR3, as DNA: TGTGCCAGCGGGCTAGACTGGAACCGAGGCGAGCAGTACTTC. Its protein product is CASGLDWNRGEQYF.

The chain recombines TRBV5-1 with TRBJ2-7; 9 bases line up with TRBD2. Germline-derived CDR1 and CDR2 are SGHRS and YFSETQ. The V gene end was trimmed by 4 bases and the J gene end by 5 bases; junction bases not matched to a gene: 19. This CDR3 contains 18 residues. The CDR3 nucleotides are TGCGCCAGCAGCCTGTCGCCAAGCGGGAGGAGGACAAGCGACGAGCAGTACTTC. Residues: CASSLSPSGRRTSDEQYF.

This clonotype has at least ten counts. The rearrangement joins TRBV7-8 to TRBJ2-1; TRBD2 matches 13 bases. The CDR3 spans 21 residues. The germline V gene has CDR1 SGHVS and CDR2 FQNEAQ. V was pared by 1 base and J by 7 bases, with 19 bases of the junction left unmatched. The CDR3 sequence: CASSLVRGLAGERTFWNEQFF. CDR3 bases: TGTGCCAGCAGCTTAGTTCGAGGACTAGCGGGAGAGAGGACCTTTTGGAATGAGCAGTTCTTC.

The sample holds many counts of this clonotype. This chain joins TRBV2 and TRBJ2-7; TRBD2 matches at 8 bases. The CDR3 consists of 14 residues. The germline CDR1 and CDR2 sequences are SNHLY and FYNNEI. J lost 4 bases, V lost 5 bases, and 7 bases had no gene match. This CDR3 reads CASSSGRVRYEQYF. The CDR3 nucleotides are TGTGCCAGCAGTAGCGGGAGAGTTAGGTACGAGCAGTACTTC.

This chain uses TRBV10-3 with TRBJ1-2; 8 bases are a match to TRBD1. V was clipped by 4 bases and J by 8 bases; unmatched bases: 6. The CDR3 extends over 13 amino acids. Germline lookup yields CDR1 ENHRY and CDR2 SYGVKD. This chain's CDR3 is CAISGTGKGGYTF. The CDR3 DNA reads as TGTGCCATCAGTGGGACAGGGAAAGGCGGCTACACCTTC.

Notes on this clonotype: A much larger clone is a single base away; this may be a read error. The V gene is TRBV12-5, the J gene TRBJ1-1; D is unresolved. This CDR3 contains 11 residues. Germline CDR1 reads LGHNT; CDR2 reads FRNRAP. The CDR3 DNA follows: TGTGCTAATGGTTTTGATTCTGAAGCTTTCTTT. This translates into CANGFDSEAFF.

This clonotype was counted ten times or more. This sequence joins TRBV29-1 and TRBJ2-7; D might be TRBD2 (5 bases). The CDR3 runs to 13 residues. V lost 7 bases and J 6 bases, leaving 19 bases between the germline ends. Germline-derived CDR1 and CDR2 are SQVTM and ANQGSEA. CDR3 protein: CSASSGDRAEQYF. CDR3 DNA: TGCAGCGCCTCGTCCGGGGATAGGGCCGAGCAGTACTTC.

As regards this clonotype: A much bigger clone sits one base away, suggesting this may be a read error. The V call is TRBV27, the J call TRBJ2-1, with D hard to call. CDR1 is MNHEY and CDR2 is SMNVEV in the germline V gene (reference sequence). With 3 bases removed from V and 10 bases from J, the gap between germline ends came to 22 bases. The CDR3 has 16 amino acids. The CDR3 reads CASSFSSRTPTGEQFF. Here the CDR3 DNA reads TGTGCCAGCAGTTTCTCCTCTAGGACCCCGACCGGCGAGCAGTTCTTC.

In this sample, this clonotype turned up once. The CDR3 region has the DNA TGTGCCAGCAGTTACGACAGAGGGCAGCCCCAGCATTTT. Translated, it gives CASSYDRGQPQHF. The chain is built from TRBV6-5 and TRBJ1-5; possible D gene TRBD1, 5 bases. Trimming left V 2 bases short and J 7 bases short, with 9 bases between. Germline assignment: CDR1 MNHEY and CDR2 SVGAGI. The CDR3 loop spans 13 amino acids.

This clonotype was recorded many times. CDR3: CASSQDRGQGRTLPTYEQYF. CDR3 bases: TGTGCCAGCAGCCAAGATCGAGGACAGGGGAGGACCCTACCTACCTACGAGCAGTACTTC. This sequence joins TRBV3-1 and TRBJ2-7; 9 bases agree with TRBD1. Germline V gene lookup returns CDR1 LGHDT and CDR2 YNNKEL (reference sequence). The V segment lost 0 bases and the J segment 2 bases; nucleotides outside the gene matches: 17. The CDR3 runs to 20 residues.

This clonotype was picked up many times. The V gene is TRBV10-2, the J gene TRBJ2-5; D is undetermined. CDR1 is WSHSY and CDR2 is SAAADI in the germline V gene. The CDR3 has 12 residues. The germline V and J ends were trimmed by 2 bases and 4 bases, with 5 bases remaining between them. CDR3 protein: CASSELSETQYF. CDR3 nucleotide sequence: TGCGCCAGCAGTGAGCTTTCAGAGACCCAGTACTTC.

A few counts support this clonotype. The V gene is TRBV9, the J gene TRBJ2-3, with a possible D match to TRBD1 (5 bases). CDR3 length: 15 amino acids. Germline V gene lookup returns CDR1 SGDLS and CDR2 YYNGEE. The V and J ends lost 3 bases and 5 bases respectively, with 16 bases between them. The DNA of the CDR3 is TGTGCCAGCAGCGGACGTAAAGGGGTAGTAGATACGCAGTATTTT. Its translation: CASSGRKGVVDTQYF.

This clonotype has more than one count but fewer than ten. Mismatch with germline at one junction end may stem from a read error. This chain uses TRBV20-1 with TRBJ2-3; 14 positions agree with TRBD2. The CDR3 has 15 residues. CDR1 and CDR2 (germline): DFQATT, SNEGSKA (reference sequence). CDR3 amino acids: CSARDWGLAGDAQYF. The CDR3 region has the DNA TGCAGTGCTAGAGATTGGGGACTAGCGGGAGATGCGCAGTATTTT.

This clonotype has at least ten counts. The CDR3 DNA reads TGTGCTAGTGCCACGGACTTGGCAGGGGAGCTGTTTTTT. Translation gives CASATDLAGELFF. The chain carries TRBV12-5 and TRBJ2-2; D might be TRBD2 (5 bases). The CDR3 length is 13 residues. Trimming cost V 7 bases and J 8 bases, with 14 bases left between them. Germline V gene sequence: CDR1 LGHNT, CDR2 FRNRAP.

This clonotype was picked up many times. This rearrangement joins TRBV20-1 to TRBJ1-5; the D is unclear. Trimming took 4 bases from V and 1 from J, leaving 11 bases between them. The CDR3 runs 14 residues. Germline V gene lookup returns CDR1 DFQATT and CDR2 SNEGSKA (reference sequence). In DNA, the CDR3 is TGCAGTGCTACCCCCGGTTTAAGCAATCAGCCCCAGCATTTT. Encoded protein: CSATPGLSNQPQHF.

This clonotype was seen ten or more times. The CDR3 spells CASSGSSGRVIEQYF. The CDR3 DNA sequence: TGTGCCAGCAGTGGTTCTAGCGGGAGGGTGATCGAGCAGTACTTC. The V call is TRBV6-1, the J call TRBJ2-7, with 12 positions matching TRBD2. With V trimmed by 4 bases and J by 6 bases, 7 bases remained unmatched. CDR3 length: 15 residues. CDR1 is MNHNS and CDR2 is SASEGT in the germline V gene.

This clonotype has only a few counts. The chain uses TRBV20-1 and TRBJ1-4; the match to TRBD1 covers 9 bases. After removal of 3 bases from V and 10 bases from J, the junction contained 9 bases not matched to a gene. The CDR3 loop spans 14 amino acids. CDR1 and CDR2 (germline): DFQATT, SNEGSKA (reference sequence). The DNA of the CDR3 is TGCAGTGCTAGTGATTGGACAGGGGACGGAAAACTGTTTTTT. It codes for CSASDWTGDGKLFF.

This clonotype was counted ten times or more. The V and J genes are TRBV11-2 and TRBJ2-7, with TRBD2 as a possible D gene (6 bases). The germline CDR1 and CDR2 sequences are SGHAT and FQNNGV. This CDR3 has 15 amino acids. Trimming left V 5 bases short and J 3 bases short, with 17 bases between. CDR3 protein: CASSPGGSGFYEQYF. DNA for the CDR3: TGTGCCAGCAGCCCCGGGGGTAGCGGCTTCTACGAGCAGTACTTC.

This clonotype has a count of ten or more. The chain is built from TRBV2 and TRBJ2-3; 11 nucleotides agree with TRBD2. CDR1 is SNHLY, CDR2 FYNNEI, per germline. V shed 8 bases, J shed 0 bases, and the junction held 4 bases outside the gene matches. The CDR3 loop spans 15 amino acids. CDR3 DNA: TGTGCCAGCGTTTGGACTAGCGGGAGCACAGATACGCAGTATTTT. Translated: CASVWTSGSTDTQYF.

The chain employs TRBV20-1 and TRBJ1-5; the match to TRBD1 covers 7 bases. Trimming cost V 0 bases and J 4 bases; bases outside gene matches: 3. CDR3 length: 14 amino acids. Germline V lookup: CDR1 DFQATT, CDR2 SNEGSKA (reference sequence). In DNA form, the CDR3 reads TGCAGTGCTAGAGATGGGACAGCAAATCAGCCCCAGCATTTT. Protein: CSARDGTANQPQHF.

This clonotype was observed a few times. The chain joins TRBV3-1 to TRBJ2-7; 13 bases fit TRBD2. Losses at the gene ends were 4 bases for V and 7 bases for J; bases not matched to a gene: 7. The germline V gene encodes CDR1 LGHDT and CDR2 YNNKEL (reference sequence). This CDR3 is built from 15 residues. The CDR3, as DNA: TGTGCCAGCAGCCGCTGGACTAGCGGGAGAAGAGAGCAGTACTTC. Its protein is CASSRWTSGRREQYF.

In its sample, this clonotype was seen many times. This sequence joins TRBV14 and TRBJ2-1; the match to TRBD2 covers 7 bases. Trimming took 5 bases from V and 0 from J; bases not matched to a gene: 4. Germline V gene sequence: CDR1 SGHDN, CDR2 FVKESK. This CDR3 has 15 amino acids. The CDR3 coding sequence is TGTGCCAGCAGCTCCGGGGGGAGCTCCTACAATGAGCAGTTCTTC. This codes for CASSSGGSSYNEQFF.